This T cell receptor beta chain originates from a study of shared T cell receptors in the human thymus. Produced via immunoSEQ multiplex PCR; TCRdb's table is partial and in-frame only. The sample records about 610,000 clones, 88% being singletons. There are 14 residues in the CDR3. The V and J ends lost 5 bases and 8 bases respectively, with 15 bases between them. Germline assignment: CDR1 LNHDA and CDR2 SQIVND (reference sequence). These same records also appear under a second study, on human thymus T cells.

The chain employs TRBV19 and TRBJ1-4; possible D gene TRBD1, 5 bases. Sequenced: thymocytes. This sequence was found in a boy in the first two years of life with a congenital heart defect. CDR3 protein: CASSPDIKREKLFF. The CDR3 DNA reads as TGTGCCAGTAGTCCGGACATAAAGAGAGAAAAACTGTTTTTT.